This T cell receptor (beta chain) was recovered during a study of T cells in Graves' hyperthyroidism and ophthalmopathy. Absence of ophthalmopathy progression within 18 months defined stable Graves' hyperthyroidism. RNA transcripts yielded amplified TCR beta CDR3 regions. HTBI primers were used for first-round RT-PCR of the TCR CDR3. TCRdb analysed the multiplex PCR reads with MiXCR anew, one entry per CDR3 protein. Among approximately 710,000 distinct CDR3 sequences listed, 17% were seen once. The length of the CDR3 is 15 residues. V gave up 5 bases and J gave up 9 bases; unmatched junction bases: 4. Germline V gene lookup returns CDR1 SGHTA and CDR2 FQGNSA.

Sequenced sample: blood. The chain employs TRBV7-2 and TRBJ2-1, with TRBD2 matching 16 bases. The receptor was derived from a man aged 50 to 60 with Graves' hyperthyroidism. This CDR3 is CASSTGLAGGREQFF. The CDR3 region has the DNA TGTGCCAGCAGCACGGGACTAGCGGGAGGGCGTGAGCAGTTCTTC.